A single sample gave rise to the 32 T cell receptor beta chains below, sequenced in a study of Ad26.COV2.S vaccination and SARS-CoV-2 variants. The repertoire was sequenced with immunoSEQ multiplex PCR; TCRdb's copy has only in-frame clones and lacks some. The table includes approximately 300,000 clones, more than 70% detected once. Treatment defined: 15 to 20 received Ad26.COV2.S at low or high dose, single or two shots; about 5 received placebo; per-sample allocation not given. After the first vaccine or placebo injection, samples were drawn on day 63. Sequenced here: peripheral blood, sampled in a trial of Ad26.COV2.S vaccine versus placebo. These receptors originate from a person aged 18-60 years who received the Ad26.COV2.S COVID-19 vaccine or a placebo.

The chain joins TRBV7-2 to TRBJ2-3, with 8 positions matching TRBD1. The germline gives CDR1 SGHTA, CDR2 FQGNSA. The CDR3 runs to 14 residues. V shed 3 bases, J shed 3 bases, and the junction held 2 bases outside the gene matches. CDR3 sequence (DNA): TGTGCCAGCAGCTTCGACAGGGGAACAGATACGCAGTATTTT. This sequence encodes CASSFDRGTDTQYF. The full variable domain, its missing parts supplied by reference TRBV7-2 and TRBJ2-3, is GAGVSQSPSNKVTEKGKDVELRCDPISGHTALYWYRQSLGQGLEFLIYFQGNSAPDKSGLPSDRFSAERTGGSVSTLTIQRTQQEDSAVYLCASSFDRGTDTQYFGPGTRLTVL.

The chain employs TRBV9 and TRBJ1-1, with TRBD1 matching over 8 bases. Germline V CDR1 and CDR2: SGDLS, YYNGEE. The V and J ends lost 0 bases and 4 bases, in that order; junction bases with no gene match: 14. This CDR3 has 18 residues. The CDR3 region has the DNA TGTGCCAGCAGCGTAGTCCGACAGGGGCGGGGGTTTGGCACTGAAGCTTTCTTT. Translated: CASSVVRQGRGFGTEAFF. Complete variable domain (other parts from reference TRBV9 and TRBJ1-1): DSGVTQTPKHLITATGQRVTLRCSPRSGDLSVYWYQQSLDQGLQFLIQYYNGEERAKGNILERFSAQQFPDLHSELNLSSLELGDSALYFCASSVVRQGRGFGTEAFFGQGTRLTVV.

This chain connects TRBV5-4 to TRBJ2-5; D gene unclear. Trimming left V 1 base short and J 5 bases short, with 9 bases between. The CDR3 runs 13 residues. In germline, CDR1 is SGHNT, CDR2 YYREEE (reference sequence). The chain's CDR3 is CASSLSHRETQYF. CDR3 sequence (DNA): TGTGCCAGCAGCTTGAGCCATAGGGAGACCCAGTACTTC.

The chain employs TRBV11-1 and TRBJ1-2, with 7 bases lining up with TRBD1. The CDR3 runs 13 residues. V gave up 5 bases and J gave up 8 bases; unmatched junction bases: 8. Germline loops: CDR1 SGHAT, CDR2 FQDESV (reference sequence). In nucleotides, the CDR3 is TGTGCCAGCAGCGATGACAGGGTGGGCGGCTACACCTTC. It encodes CASSDDRVGGYTF.

The CDR3 sequence is CASTSEETQYF. The DNA of the CDR3 is TGTGCCAGCACATCTGAAGAGACCCAGTACTTC. The chain has TRBV16 and TRBJ2-5; D is undetermined. The germline gives CDR1 KGHSY, CDR2 FQNENV. The CDR3 length is 11 residues. The germline V and J ends were trimmed by 7 bases and 3 bases, with 6 bases remaining between them.

This chain links TRBV7-2 with TRBJ1-4, with D possibly matching TRBD1 (5 bases). The germline gives CDR1 SGHTA, CDR2 FQGNSA. The CDR3 extends over 15 amino acids. Trimming removed 2 bases from V and 7 bases from J, with 14 bases in between. The chain's CDR3 is CASSLFGGRVEKLFF. As DNA, the CDR3 is TGTGCCAGCAGCTTATTTGGGGGGAGGGTTGAAAAACTGTTTTTT. Based on the CDR3 plus reference TRBV7-2 and TRBJ1-4, the full variable domain is GAGVSQSPSNKVTEKGKDVELRCDPISGHTALYWYRQSLGQGLEFLIYFQGNSAPDKSGLPSDRFSAERTGGSVSTLTIQRTQQEDSAVYLCASSLFGGRVEKLFFGSGTQLSVL.

This rearrangement joins TRBV25-1 to TRBJ1-4, with D possibly matching TRBD1 (5 bases). This CDR3 has 13 amino acids. Trimming cost V 7 bases and J 2 bases, with 8 bases left between them. CDR1 and CDR2 (germline): MGHDK, SYGVNS. The CDR3 protein is CASKGRTNEKLFF. In DNA form, the CDR3 reads TGTGCCAGCAAGGGACGGACTAATGAAAAACTGTTTTTT.

The chain couples TRBV5-3 to TRBJ2-3, with TRBD2 identical over 7 bases. TRBV5-3 is an ORF; its function is uncertain. The CDR3 extends over 18 amino acids. V lost 4 bases, J lost 0 bases, and 14 bases stayed unmatched. This CDR3 is CARSPLPPTSASTDTQYF. Written as DNA, the CDR3 is TGTGCCAGAAGCCCGCTCCCCCCTACTAGCGCTAGCACAGATACGCAGTATTTT.

The CDR3 sequence is CASSMRGQLNTGELFF. The CDR3 coding sequence is TGTGCCAGTAGTATGAGGGGACAGTTGAACACCGGGGAGCTGTTTTTT. The V call is TRBV19, the J call TRBJ2-2; 7 nucleotides align to TRBD1. CDR1 is LNHDA, CDR2 SQIVND, per germline (reference sequence). Losses at the gene ends were 3 bases for V and 1 base for J; bases not matched to a gene: 5. There are 16 residues in the CDR3.

This clone came up once. V usage is TRBV6-5 and J usage is TRBJ2-7; 11 nucleotides match TRBD2. The CDR3 totals 14 residues. Germline V CDR1 and CDR2: MNHEY, SVGAGI. J gave up 4 bases and V 8 bases, and 7 bases lay outside the gene matches. DNA of the CDR3: TGTGCCAGCGCTTCTAGCGGGGGGCTTTACGAGCAGTACTTC. Translated: CASASSGGLYEQYF.

The chain carries TRBV27 and TRBJ1-4; 11 positions agree with TRBD1. The CDR3 consists of 14 residues. Germline V gives CDR1 MNHEY, CDR2 SMNVEV (reference sequence). Trimming cost V 5 bases and J 7 bases; bases outside gene matches: 3. CDR3 nucleotides: TGTGCCAGCAGTGGACAGGGGGCGGGTGAAAAACTGTTTTTT. It is translated as CASSGQGAGEKLFF. Complete variable domain (other parts from reference TRBV27 and TRBJ1-4): EAQVTQNPRYLITVTGKKLTVTCSQNMNHEYMSWYRQDPGLGLRQIYYSMNVEVTDKGDVPEGYKVSRKEKRNFPLILESPSPNQTSLYFCASSGQGAGEKLFFGSGTQLSVL.

This rearrangement joins TRBV7-9 to TRBJ2-5; D possibly corresponds to TRBD2 (6 bases). The CDR3 covers 13 residues. Germline CDR1 reads SEHNR; CDR2 reads FQNEAQ (reference sequence). The germline V and J ends were trimmed by 6 bases and 3 bases, with 11 bases remaining between them. The chain's CDR3 is CASSRWGEETQYF. CDR3 in DNA: TGTGCCAGCAGTCGTTGGGGGGAAGAGACCCAGTACTTC. Drawing the rest from reference TRBV7-9 and TRBJ2-5, the complete variable domain is DTGVSQNPRHKITKRGQNVTFRCDPISEHNRLYWYRQTLGQGPEFLTYFQNEAQLEKSRLLSDRFSAERPKGSFSTLEIQRTEQGDSAMYLCASSRWGEETQYFGPGTRLLVL.

The chain is built from TRBV9 and TRBJ1-4, with TRBD1 matching over 7 bases. The CDR3 length is 15 residues. Germline V gene sequence: CDR1 SGDLS, CDR2 YYNGEE. Losses at the gene ends were 0 bases for V and 4 bases for J; bases not matched to a gene: 3. The CDR3 DNA follows: TGTGCCAGCAGCGTAGGGGCAGGGGGTAATGAAAAACTGTTTTTT. Its translation: CASSVGAGGNEKLFF.

The chain has TRBV11-2 and TRBJ1-5; D call uncertain. Looked up from germline, CDR1 is SGHAT and CDR2 is FQNNGV. V lost 2 bases and J lost 2, with 13 bases in between. The CDR3 is 16 residues long. CDR3: CASSLLAGSGNQPQHF. The CDR3 nucleotides are TGTGCCAGCAGCTTATTGGCAGGATCTGGCAATCAGCCCCAGCATTTT.

Concerning this clone itself: Other DNA sequences in this specimen translate into the identical CDR3. The chain has TRBV5-1 and TRBJ1-2; perhaps TRBD1 as D (5 bases). The CDR3 covers 13 residues. Trimming took off 2 bases at V and 2 bases at J, with 7 bases between the two ends. CDR1 and CDR2 (germline): SGHRS, YFSETQ. CDR3 sequence reads: CASSFGANYGYTF. The CDR3 DNA follows: TGCGCCAGCAGCTTTGGGGCGAACTATGGCTACACCTTC.

The rearrangement joins TRBV5-1 to TRBJ1-3; TRBD1 is a possible D gene (6 bases). In germline, CDR1 is SGHRS, CDR2 YFSETQ. Deletions cut 5 bases from V and 2 bases from J, with 8 bases between. The CDR3 is 13 residues long. The DNA for the CDR3 is TGCGCCAGCAGGGCAGGGGCTGGAAACACCATATATTTT. It encodes CASRAGAGNTIYF.

The J gene is TRBJ2-2, the V gene TRBV5-4; D perhaps matches TRBD2 (6 bases). Germline CDR1 is SGHNT and CDR2 is YYREEE (reference sequence). The V end was cut by 7 bases, the J end by 6 bases, with 16 bases between. This CDR3 has 14 residues. As DNA, the CDR3 is TGTGCCAGCGGGGACTCTTTTACCCCCGGGGAGCTGTTTTTT. Its protein product is CASGDSFTPGELFF.

V gene TRBV5-1 combines with J gene TRBJ1-4; possible D gene TRBD1, 5 bases. The germline V gene has CDR1 SGHRS and CDR2 YFSETQ. Trimming removed 0 bases at V and 8 bases at J, with 20 bases between. The CDR3 sequence is 17 residues long. In DNA, the CDR3 is TGCGCCAGCAGCTTGGCTCAGGGAGGTCCCTATGGGGAAAAACTGTTTTTT. Translated: CASSLAQGGPYGEKLFF.

This chain links TRBV2 with TRBJ2-1; tentative D call: TRBD2 (5 bases). Trimming removed 7 bases from V and 0 bases from J, with 10 bases in between. Germline loops: CDR1 SNHLY, CDR2 FYNNEI. There are 14 residues in the CDR3. This chain's CDR3 is CASIRGRSYNEQFF. The CDR3 DNA reads as TGTGCCAGCATACGGGGTCGCTCCTACAATGAGCAGTTCTTC. The full variable domain, completed using reference TRBV2 and TRBJ2-1, is EPEVTQTPSHQVTQMGQEVILRCVPISNHLYFYWYRQILGQKVEFLVSFYNNEISEKSEIFDDQFSVERPDGSNFTLKIRSTKLEDSAMYFCASIRGRSYNEQFFGPGTRLTVL.

This chain links TRBV4-2 with TRBJ2-3; 12 bases fit TRBD1. Germline V gene sequence: CDR1 LGHNA, CDR2 YNFKEQ. Unmatched junction bases numbered 23, after V lost 4 bases and J lost 0 bases. This CDR3 has 23 amino acids. CDR3: CASSRFIQTGQGAVGGSTDTQYF. CDR3 DNA sequence: TGTGCCAGCAGCCGCTTTATTCAGACGGGACAGGGGGCTGTTGGGGGTAGCACAGATACGCAGTATTTT.

The rearrangement uses TRBV7-2 and TRBJ2-3; TRBD1 agrees at 10 bases. The CDR3 is 15 residues long. With V trimmed by 5 bases and J by 2 bases, 4 bases remained unmatched. The V gene's germline CDR1 is SGHTA and CDR2 FQGNSA. CDR3 sequence (DNA): TGTGCCAGCAGCCCCCGACAGGGGGCCACAGATACGCAGTATTTT. Translation: CASSPRQGATDTQYF.

The rearrangement uses TRBV7-8 and TRBJ2-5; D might be TRBD1 or TRBD2, each matching 6 bases. CDR3 size: 15 residues. Trimming cost V 5 bases and J 3 bases, with 16 bases left between them. Germline loops: CDR1 SGHVS, CDR2 FQNEAQ. CDR3 residues: CASSPRGGREETQYF. CDR3 nucleotides: TGTGCCAGCAGCCCACGAGGGGGGCGAGAAGAGACCCAGTACTTC. The full variable domain, completed using reference TRBV7-8 and TRBJ2-5, is GAGVSQSPRYKVAKRGQDVALRCDPISGHVSLFWYQQALGQGPEFLTYFQNEAQLDKSGLPSDRFFAERPEGSVSTLKIQRTQQEDSAVYLCASSPRGGREETQYFGPGTRLLVL.

This clone was counted between two and nine times. The chain employs TRBV9 and TRBJ1-1; D is unclear. V was cut by 4 bases and J by 6 bases, with 10 bases left in between. Germline V gene data show CDR1 as SGDLS and CDR2 as YYNGEE. The length of the CDR3 is 12 residues. DNA of the CDR3: TGTGCCAGCAGCAATGACTTGGCTGAAGCTTTCTTT. It translates to CASSNDLAEAFF.

J is TRBJ1-1 and V is TRBV6-2 or TRBV6-3, with D possibly matching TRBD1 (5 bases). V dropped 6 bases and J dropped 1 base, with 12 bases sitting between them. The CDR3 extends over 14 amino acids. Per germline, CDR1 MNHEY and CDR2 SVGEGT. This CDR3 is CASSRQGPNTEAFF. The DNA of the CDR3 is TGTGCCAGCAGCCGCCAGGGTCCGAACACTGAAGCTTTCTTT.

The chain is built from TRBV2 and TRBJ1-2; D might be TRBD1 (5 bases). The CDR3 is 13 residues long. Germline assignment: CDR1 SNHLY and CDR2 FYNNEI. V lost 3 bases to trimming and J lost 4 bases, with 9 bases between them. CDR3 in amino acids: CASSDGAAYGYTF. The CDR3 DNA reads as TGTGCCAGCAGTGATGGGGCAGCCTATGGCTACACCTTC. The full variable domain, with the rest looked up from reference TRBV2 and TRBJ1-2, is EPEVTQTPSHQVTQMGQEVILRCVPISNHLYFYWYRQILGQKVEFLVSFYNNEISEKSEIFDDQFSVERPDGSNFTLKIRSTKLEDSAMYFCASSDGAAYGYTFGSGTRLTVV.

The V gene is TRBV9, the J gene TRBJ2-5; D ambiguous. The V gene's germline CDR1 is SGDLS and CDR2 YYNGEE. Trimming stripped 0 bases from V and 1 base from J, with 7 bases between. This CDR3 is built from 14 residues. CDR3 protein: CASSVGRTQETQYF. The CDR3 DNA reads TGTGCCAGCAGCGTAGGTAGGACCCAAGAGACCCAGTACTTC.

The rearrangement joins TRBV6-5 to TRBJ2-7; TRBD2 aligns across 10 bases. This CDR3 spans 14 amino acids. Per germline, CDR1 MNHEY and CDR2 SVGAGI. Losses at the gene ends were 5 bases for V and 2 bases for J; bases not matched to a gene: 3. The CDR3 DNA is TGTGCCAGCAGTAGGACTAGCGGACCCTACGAGCAGTACTTC. It is translated as CASSRTSGPYEQYF.

This clone was recorded a few times. The chain joins TRBV18 to TRBJ2-1, with D possibly matching TRBD1 (5 bases). The CDR3 spans 17 residues. Germline V gives CDR1 KGHSH, CDR2 LQKENI. The V and J ends lost 1 base and 1 base respectively, with 14 bases between them. In DNA form, the CDR3 reads TGTGCCAGCTCACCACAGACAGCCAGTTTATCCTACAATGAGCAGTTCTTC. Its translation: CASSPQTASLSYNEQFF.

V and J are TRBV5-1 and TRBJ2-7; D is possibly TRBD2 (5 bases). V lost 0 bases, J lost 4 bases, and 11 bases lay in between. Germline CDR1 is SGHRS and CDR2 is YFSETQ. CDR3 length: 14 residues. CDR3 residues: CASSLEAGWYEQYF. DNA for the CDR3: TGCGCCAGCAGCTTGGAGGCGGGTTGGTACGAGCAGTACTTC.

The chain couples TRBV4-1 to TRBJ2-1; D ambiguous. This CDR3 contains 13 residues. V was shortened by 6 bases and J by 6 bases, with 12 bases between the two germline ends. Germline loops: CDR1 MGHRA, CDR2 YSYEKL. CDR3: CASRVSLVNEQFF. Here the CDR3 DNA reads TGCGCCAGCAGGGTATCGCTAGTCAATGAGCAGTTCTTC.

V and J are TRBV4-3 and TRBJ2-3; perhaps TRBD2 as D (7 bases). Trimming pared 1 base from V and 4 bases from J, leaving 12 bases between. The germline V gene encodes CDR1 LGHNA and CDR2 YSLEER. The CDR3 consists of 15 residues. CDR3 DNA: TGCGCCAGCAGCCAAGCTCGGGGGGCGGCAGATACGCAGTATTTT. Encoded protein: CASSQARGAADTQYF.

The V gene is TRBV11-2, the J gene TRBJ1-5; no reliable D call. Trimming pared 4 bases from V and 6 bases from J, leaving 10 bases between. The CDR3 runs to 13 residues. The germline CDR1 and CDR2 sequences are SGHAT and FQNNGV. In DNA, the CDR3 is TGTGCCAGCAGCTCAGGAGTGGGTCAGCCCCAGCATTTT. Protein product: CASSSGVGQPQHF. Filled out from reference TRBV11-2 and TRBJ1-5, the complete variable domain reads EAGVAQSPRYKIIEKRQSVAFWCNPISGHATLYWYQQILGQGPKLLIQFQNNGVVDDSQLPKDRFSAERLKGVDSTLKIQPAKLEDSAVYLCASSSGVGQPQHFGDGTRLSIL.